This passage covers 3 T cell receptor beta chains from one sample sequenced in a study of blood T cells in healthy people across ages. It was with a sample-barcoded 5' primer and a J-beta primer mix that a second PCR of roughly 6 to 11 cycles was run. TCRdb called the 5' RACE reads again in MiXCR, with one record for every CDR3 protein. This sample has around 1,800,000 distinct CDR3 sequences, with around 40% found just once. Source material: blood. These receptors all stem from a human donor in good health.

This chain links TRBV7-9 with TRBJ1-2; a weak D match, TRBD1 (5 bases). This CDR3 has 15 residues. Deletions cut 3 bases from V and 12 bases from J, with 23 bases between. CDR1 and CDR2 from the germline V gene are SEHNR and FQNEAQ (reference sequence). CDR3 coding DNA: TGTGCCAGCAGCTTCCCAGAGCCGGGACGTTACACCCACACCTTC. It yields the protein CASSFPEPGRYTHTF.

The chain has TRBV4-3 and TRBJ1-2; D is possibly TRBD1 (5 bases). Germline CDR1 LGHNA, CDR2 YSLEER. This CDR3 has 20 amino acids. Trimming removed 1 base from V and 4 bases from J, with 28 bases in between. In DNA, the CDR3 is TGCGCCAGCAGCCAAGTTTACGCCTCTAGCCTAACCTTGGACACCTATGGCTACACCTTC. This encodes CASSQVYASSLTLDTYGYTF.

This clonotype appeared a few times. Compared with germline, one end of the junction differs, possibly owing to a read error. The V gene is TRBV12-3 or TRBV12-4, the J gene TRBJ2-7; a weak D match, TRBD1 (6 bases). The CDR3 contains 14 residues. The CDR3 region is CASSFLDSTYEQYF. As DNA, the CDR3 is TGCGCCAGCAGTTTTCTGGACAGTACCTACGAGCAGTACTTC.